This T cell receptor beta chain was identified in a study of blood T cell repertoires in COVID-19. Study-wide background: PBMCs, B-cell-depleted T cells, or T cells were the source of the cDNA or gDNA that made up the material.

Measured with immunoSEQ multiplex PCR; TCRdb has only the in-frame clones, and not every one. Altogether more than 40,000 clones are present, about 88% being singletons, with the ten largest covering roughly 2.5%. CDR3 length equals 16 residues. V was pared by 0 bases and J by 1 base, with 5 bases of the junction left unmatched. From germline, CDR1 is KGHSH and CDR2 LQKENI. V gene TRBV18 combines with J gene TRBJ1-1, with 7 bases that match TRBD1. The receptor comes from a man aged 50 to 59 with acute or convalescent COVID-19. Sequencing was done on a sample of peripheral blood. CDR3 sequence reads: CASSPPTGLTNTEAFF. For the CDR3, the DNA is TGTGCCAGCTCACCACCGACAGGGTTGACGAACACTGAAGCTTTCTTT.